The rows below give T cell receptor beta chains drawn from one sample of a study of T cells in Graves' hyperthyroidism and ophthalmopathy. TCRdb re-called the multiplex PCR reads with MiXCR, one entry per CDR3 protein. The repertoire holds about 480,000 distinct CDR3 sequences, with about 20% as singletons. Sequenced material: blood. Receptor source: a woman aged 70-85 years with Graves' ophthalmopathy. Each CDR3 is given without its conserved first and last residue. D genes are given only for firm matches.

CDR3 length	D gene	V gene	J gene	CDR3 protein
14	TRBD2	TRBV28	TRBJ2-3	ASSLISGASTDTQY
14	-	TRBV7-2	TRBJ2-7	ASSWPPGRSSYEQY
13	-	TRBV4-1	TRBJ2-4	ASSQGLLAKNIQY
12	TRBD2	TRBV2	TRBJ2-7	ASSVSGDGYEQY
11	-	TRBV12-3/TRBV12-4	TRBJ2-4	ASSLFSADIQY
14	TRBD2	TRBV7-6	TRBJ2-5	ASSLMRPAGVETQY
12	TRBD1	TRBV10-1	TRBJ1-2	ASSPGQGMGGYT
10	-	TRBV2	TRBJ2-7	ASSEGGHEQY
13	TRBD2	TRBV28	TRBJ2-3	ASSHGLETADTQY
12	-	TRBV7-6	TRBJ2-3	ASSLNPSTDTQY
12	-	TRBV27	TRBJ1-1	ASNRGLSNTEAF
12	-	TRBV24-1	TRBJ1-2	ATSDSRRGGGYT
16	TRBD2	TRBV14	TRBJ2-3	ASSLGTSGRLSHYRQY
12	-	TRBV20-1	TRBJ1-5	SARDPGYRQPQH
12	TRBD2	TRBV9	TRBJ2-3	ASSSSGRPDTQY
13	-	TRBV28	TRBJ1-2	ASSLGRGRSYGYT
11	-	TRBV30	TRBJ1-2	AWSLGSNYGYT
10	-	TRBV5-6	TRBJ2-1	ASSFLVHEQF
10	-	TRBV29-1	TRBJ1-5	SVETEGQPQH
12	TRBD1	TRBV3-1	TRBJ2-5	ASSLQGAQKTQY
13	-	TRBV7-2	TRBJ2-1	ASSLNTGGVSEQF
13	-	TRBV11-2	TRBJ2-5	ASSLNWGVQETQY
14	-	TRBV20-1	TRBJ2-1	SAREPRGSGGNEQF
12	-	TRBV12-3/TRBV12-4	TRBJ1-2	ASSFARRDYGYT
12	-	TRBV6-1	TRBJ1-1	ASTNSGGITEAF
14	-	TRBV24-1	TRBJ2-3	ATSDPGRGSTDTQY
12	-	TRBV2	TRBJ2-5	ASSPQGIRETQY
12	-	TRBV20-1	TRBJ1-2	SARFRGWTYGYT
12	TRBD1	TRBV3-1	TRBJ2-2	ASSPGGDTGELF
11	-	TRBV29-1	TRBJ1-1	SVAWGSDTEAF
11	-	TRBV7-2	TRBJ1-5	ASSLERAQPQH
13	TRBD1	TRBV5-1	TRBJ2-7	ASSSQGAVSYEQY
15	-	TRBV6-2/TRBV6-3	TRBJ1-5	ASSYGPVRGPNQPQH
10	-	TRBV12-3/TRBV12-4	TRBJ2-7	ASSLNRLEQY
12	-	TRBV20-1	TRBJ2-5	SAPALAKGETQY
10	-	TRBV11-3	TRBJ2-3	ASSLQGVAQY
12	-	TRBV11-3	TRBJ2-1	AGSGGAAYNEQF
11	-	TRBV6-6	TRBJ1-1	ASSYSRDTEAF
16	TRBD1	TRBV7-9	TRBJ2-1	ASSHTGTGTHSYNEQF
13	-	TRBV20-1	TRBJ1-1	SARVMGTMDTEAF
12	TRBD1	TRBV9	TRBJ2-5	ASGAGGDSETQY
10	-	TRBV24-1	TRBJ2-2	ATPRNTGELF